The 7 T cell receptor beta chains in this list originate from one sample, sequenced in a study of OX40 agonist ivuxolimab in advanced cancers. Only in-frame clones appear in the TCRdb table, and some are missing; sequencing was by immunoSEQ multiplex PCR. Among about 100,000 clones, about 88% were seen once, and the ten largest hold 0.15% to 0.2%. Sequenced here: CD4+ or CD8+ T cells sorted from blood, sampled in a trial of the OX40 agonist ivuxolimab. The receptors were gathered from an adult with an advanced solid tumor such as melanoma, head and neck, liver or kidney cancer.

The V gene is TRBV28, the J gene TRBJ2-4; no clear D gene. The CDR3 has 14 residues. With 5 bases removed from V and 0 bases from J, the gap between germline ends came to 8 bases. CDR1 is MDHEN, CDR2 SYDVKM, per germline. The CDR3 loop reads CASSQDPAKNIQYF. As DNA, the CDR3 is TGTGCCAGCAGTCAGGACCCAGCCAAAAACATTCAGTACTTC.

This clone came up a few times. The chain has TRBV28 and TRBJ2-3; the match to TRBD2 covers 10 bases. Looked up from germline, CDR1 is MDHEN and CDR2 is SYDVKM. The CDR3 extends over 16 amino acids. V shed 5 bases and J 1 base; nucleotides not matched to a gene: 6. CDR3 bases: TGTGCCAGCAGTCTCAGGACTAGCGGCCGCACAGATACGCAGTATTTT. This encodes CASSLRTSGRTDTQYF.

This chain's CDR3 is CAWKVVGASLHSPLHF. CDR3 in DNA: TGTGCCTGGAAAGTTGTGGGCGCCTCCCTTCATTCACCCCTCCACTTT. The chain couples TRBV30 to TRBJ1-6; D ambiguous. This CDR3 spans 16 amino acids. In germline, CDR1 is GTSNPN, CDR2 SVGIG (reference sequence). V lost 4 bases to trimming and J lost 8 bases, with 21 bases between them.

The chain combines TRBV30 with TRBJ1-6; weak D call: TRBD1 (5 bases). Germline loops: CDR1 GTSNPN, CDR2 SVGIG (reference sequence). The V end lost 2 bases, the J end lost 13 bases, and 9 bases lay between the germline ends. This CDR3 has 11 residues. The CDR3 DNA follows: TGTGCCTGGAGTTTGGACATTCCCCTCCACTTT. Translating it yields CAWSLDIPLHF.

CDR3 bases: TGTGCCACAGAGGTACGCCTTACAGGGGATCGCGGCTACACCTTC. It specifies CATEVRLTGDRGYTF. The chain couples TRBV28 to TRBJ1-2; 7 bases line up with TRBD1. Looked up from germline, CDR1 is MDHEN and CDR2 is SYDVKM. V was pared by 10 bases and J by 8 bases, with 19 bases of the junction left unmatched. The CDR3 loop spans 15 amino acids.

The chain recombines TRBV7-2 with TRBJ2-7, with 7 bases that match TRBD2. The germline gives CDR1 SGHTA, CDR2 FQGNSA. The junction had 8 bases not matched to a gene; V was cut back by 2 bases and J by 1 base. This CDR3 region has 16 residues. Written as DNA, the CDR3 is TGTGCCAGCAGCTTATTCGGCGGGAGTGCATCCTACGAGCAGTACTTC. Protein sequence: CASSLFGGSASYEQYF.

V gene TRBV2 combines with J gene TRBJ1-2; 9 bases align to TRBD1. J lost 4 bases, V lost 6 bases, and 6 bases had no gene match. Germline assignment: CDR1 SNHLY and CDR2 FYNNEI. This CDR3 has 14 amino acids. In nucleotides, the CDR3 is TGTGCCAGCAGAGGACAGGGGTTTTCCTATGGCTACACCTTC. Encoded protein: CASRGQGFSYGYTF.